This T cell receptor beta chain derives from a study of OX40 agonist ivuxolimab in advanced cancers. Germline CDR1 is MDHEN and CDR2 is SYDVKM. The CDR3 is 12 residues long. Remarks on this clone: The junction and the germline gene differ at one end; a read error may be behind it.

Libraries were prepared by immunoSEQ multiplex PCR; TCRdb keeps only in-frame clonotypes and omits some of them. This table holds some 100,000 clones, 90% found once. The chain carries TRBV28 and TRBJ1-2; 7 bases fit TRBD1. Sample: CD4+ or CD8+ T cells sorted from blood, taken in a trial of the OX40 agonist ivuxolimab. This sequence was found in an adult with an advanced solid tumor such as melanoma, head and neck, liver or kidney cancer. The CDR3 protein is CASSLQGGRLSF. CDR3 sequence (DNA): TGTGCCAGCAGTTTACAGGGGGGTCGGCTCTCCTTC.